This entry is about one TCR beta chain. TCRdb used MiXCR to reprocess the RT-PCR reads, holding one entry per CDR3 protein. The data hold some 850,000 distinct CDR3 sequences, with about 18% observed a single time. This sample was taken from a study of response to subunit inactivated influenza vaccine. V shed 4 bases and J 0 bases; nucleotides not matched to a gene: 5. Germline CDR1 and CDR2: SGHRS and YFSETQ. This CDR3 is 15 amino acids long. This chain connects TRBV5-1 to TRBJ2-7; 9 positions match TRBD2. This material consisted of PBMCs from blood, taken 5 to 6 days after vaccination. The sequence was collected from a man in his forties or fifties who received an inactivated influenza vaccine. The CDR3 coding sequence is TGCGCCAGCAGCCCTCTAGCGGGGAGCTCCTACGAGCAGTACTTC. Its translation: CASSPLAGSSYEQYF.